The text below deals with one T cell receptor beta chain. The CDR3 extends over 13 amino acids. V was trimmed by 6 bases and J by 1 base, leaving 9 bases between them. CDR1 is MRHNA and CDR2 is SNTAGT in the germline V gene. The record originates from a study of blood T cell repertoires in COVID-19. Study in general: Acute and convalescent COVID-19 samples came from the United States, Italy and Spain.

Libraries were prepared by immunoSEQ multiplex PCR; TCRdb keeps only in-frame clonotypes and omits some of them. In the table there are about 54,000 clones, 90% of which are singletons. The chain recombines TRBV6-4 with TRBJ1-1; D not resolved. The receptor's source is a middle-aged woman with active COVID-19. What was sequenced was peripheral blood. The CDR3 spells CASRISENTEAFF. The CDR3 DNA sequence: TGTGCCAGCAGGATCAGCGAGAACACTGAAGCTTTCTTT.